Here is one T cell receptor (beta chain) with its context. Its specificity is unknown. These data belong to a study of shared clonotypes between healthy human individuals. Whole-study results and caveats: A reduction in generation probabilities was seen for non-shared clonotypes relative to those shared by all four donors. Only blood samples were collected, and tissue repertoires likely differ.

TCRdb's copy holds only in-frame clones and misses some; the assay was immunoSEQ multiplex PCR. The repertoire holds some 1 million clones, with around 74% as singletons. The CDR3 has 14 residues. CDR1 is LGHNA, CDR2 YSLEER, per germline. V was trimmed by 0 bases and J by 9 bases, leaving 11 bases between them. The chain has TRBV4-3 and TRBJ2-2; tentatively, D is TRBD1 (5 bases). This TCR was recovered from a young man in good health. The sequenced sample consisted of memory CD4+ T cells sorted from blood. Documented subset: CD45RA-negative fraction. The CDR3 DNA is TGCGCCAGCAGCCAAGAGGGGCTAACCAGGGAGCTGTTTTTT. It specifies CASSQEGLTRELFF.